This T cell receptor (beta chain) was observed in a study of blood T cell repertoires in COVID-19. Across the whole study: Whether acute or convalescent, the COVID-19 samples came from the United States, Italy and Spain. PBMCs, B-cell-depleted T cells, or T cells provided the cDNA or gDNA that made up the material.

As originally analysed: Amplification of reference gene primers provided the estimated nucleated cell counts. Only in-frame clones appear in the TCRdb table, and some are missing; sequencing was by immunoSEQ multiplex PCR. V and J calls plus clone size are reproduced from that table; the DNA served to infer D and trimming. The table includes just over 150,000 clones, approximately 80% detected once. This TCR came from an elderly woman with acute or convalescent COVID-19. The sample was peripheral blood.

CDR3 sequence reads: CATSRDLAGVNEQFF. The DNA for the CDR3 is TGTGCCACCAGCAGAGATCTAGCGGGAGTTAATGAGCAGTTCTTC. This chain connects TRBV15 to TRBJ2-1; 10 bases agree with TRBD2. Trimming cost V 0 bases and J 7 bases; bases outside gene matches: 3. In germline, CDR1 is LNHNV, CDR2 YYDKDF (reference sequence). The CDR3 runs 15 residues.